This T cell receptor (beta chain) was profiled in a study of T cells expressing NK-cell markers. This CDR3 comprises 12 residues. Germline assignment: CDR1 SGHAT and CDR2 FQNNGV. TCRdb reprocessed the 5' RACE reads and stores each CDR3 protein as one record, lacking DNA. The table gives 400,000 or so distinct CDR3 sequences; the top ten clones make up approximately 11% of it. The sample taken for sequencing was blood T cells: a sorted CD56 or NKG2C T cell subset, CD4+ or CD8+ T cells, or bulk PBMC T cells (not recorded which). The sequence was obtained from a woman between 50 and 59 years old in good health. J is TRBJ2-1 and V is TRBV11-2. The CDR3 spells CASSLSRPRLFF.